Included here is one T cell receptor (beta chain) sequence, with context. Vbeta (60) and Jbeta (13) primers were used in the PCR. Method: immunoSEQ multiplex PCR; TCRdb's copy keeps in-frame clones and lacks some. The sample yields 160,000 or so clones, 80% seen once. This sample is part of a study of cytomegalovirus exposure and HLA in healthy donors. The CDR3 sequence is 14 residues long. Between the trimmed V and J ends, which lost 5 bases and 2 bases, there was a span of 13 bases. The V gene's germline CDR1 is SNHLY and CDR2 FYNNEI. The sequencing sample was made of PBMCs. This receptor was taken from a man aged 35-49 years in good health and CMV-seronegative. V gene TRBV2 combines with J gene TRBJ2-7, with D possibly being TRBD2 (7 bases). CDR3: CASSPAGATYEQYF. DNA of the CDR3: TGTGCCAGCAGTCCCGCGGGGGCGACCTACGAGCAGTACTTC.